The 27 T cell receptor beta chains below were found in one sample sequenced in a study of cytomegalovirus exposure and HLA in healthy donors. TCRdb's copy holds only in-frame clones and misses some; the assay was immunoSEQ multiplex PCR. Among about 190,000 clones listed, roughly 88% were seen once. The sequenced material came from PBMCs. The receptors here all came from a woman aged 18-29 years in good health and CMV-seronegative.

This clone has only one observation. The V gene is TRBV7-6, the J gene TRBJ2-2, with 7 bases that match TRBD1. Losses at the gene ends were 3 bases for V and 1 base for J; bases not matched to a gene: 5. The CDR3 has 16 residues. Germline V CDR1 and CDR2: SGHVS, FNYEAQ. The CDR3 reads CASSFDGTENTGELFF. The CDR3 DNA sequence: TGTGCCAGCAGCTTTGACGGGACAGAGAACACCGGGGAGCTGTTTTTT.

A single count supports this clone. The V and J genes are TRBV5-4 and TRBJ2-4, with D possibly matching TRBD1 (6 bases). Germline V gene data show CDR1 as SGHNT and CDR2 as YYREEE (reference sequence). Between the trimmed V and J ends, which lost 0 bases and 8 bases, there was a span of 15 bases. This CDR3 comprises 15 residues. CDR3 nucleotide sequence: TGTGCCAGCAGCTTGGTTGGCAGGGGTTCGGACATTCAGTACTTC. Translation gives CASSLVGRGSDIQYF.

The chain carries TRBV10-3 and TRBJ2-1, with 11 positions matching TRBD2. The CDR3 runs to 16 residues. Per the germline V gene, CDR1 is ENHRY and CDR2 is SYGVKD. The J segment lost 1 base and the V segment lost 6 bases, leaving 5 bases of the junction unmatched. CDR3: CAISPGLAASYNEQFF. CDR3 bases: TGTGCCATCAGCCCGGGACTAGCGGCTTCCTACAATGAGCAGTTCTTC.

This chain links TRBV11-2 with TRBJ2-1; TRBD2 aligns across 8 bases. V gave up 6 bases and J gave up 8 bases; unmatched junction bases: 9. The CDR3 totals 14 residues. The germline gives CDR1 SGHAT, CDR2 FQNNGV. Here the CDR3 DNA reads TGTGCCAGCAGGTCGGGAGGGAGGGGCGATGAGCAGTTCTTC. Its translation: CASRSGGRGDEQFF. Variable domain in full (rest from reference TRBV11-2 and TRBJ2-1): EAGVAQSPRYKIIEKRQSVAFWCNPISGHATLYWYQQILGQGPKLLIQFQNNGVVDDSQLPKDRFSAERLKGVDSTLKIQPAKLEDSAVYLCASRSGGRGDEQFFGPGTRLTVL.

The chain recombines TRBV19 with TRBJ1-1; tentative D call: TRBD1 (6 bases). Trimming took 5 bases from V and 6 from J, leaving 13 bases between them. Germline CDR1 and CDR2: LNHDA and SQIVND (reference sequence). CDR3 length: 13 amino acids. The CDR3 region is CASSGTGGAEAFF. CDR3 in DNA: TGTGCCAGTAGTGGCACGGGGGGCGCTGAAGCTTTCTTT. The entire variable domain, with the rest obtained from reference TRBV19 and TRBJ1-1, is as follows: DGGITQSPKYLFRKEGQNVTLSCEQNLNHDAMYWYRQDPGQGLRLIYYSQIVNDFQKGDIAEGYSVSREKKESFPLTVTSAQKNPTAFYLCASSGTGGAEAFFGQGTRLTVV.

This rearrangement joins TRBV6-1 to TRBJ2-3; D ambiguous. Germline V gene data show CDR1 as MNHNS and CDR2 as SASEGT. CDR3 length equals 16 residues. V was shortened by 2 bases and J by 0 bases, with 12 bases between the two germline ends. The CDR3 DNA is TGTGCCAGCAGTGAACGTCCCTTCCCTAGCACAGATACGCAGTATTTT. Protein: CASSERPFPSTDTQYF.

This clone was detected only a few times. The genes are TRBV18 and TRBJ1-1; 7 bases are a match to TRBD1. The CDR3 spans 13 residues. From germline, CDR1 is KGHSH and CDR2 LQKENI. J was trimmed by 4 bases and V by 2 bases; bases with no gene match: 1. The CDR3 loop is CASSPAGGTEAFF. CDR3 coding DNA: TGTGCCAGCTCACCAGCAGGGGGCACTGAAGCTTTCTTT.

V and J are TRBV5-6 and TRBJ1-1; a weak D match, TRBD1 (5 bases). The germline V and J ends were trimmed by 3 bases and 1 base, with 13 bases remaining between them. The V gene's germline CDR1 is SGHDT and CDR2 YYEEEE. The CDR3 covers 15 residues. CDR3 residues: CASSSLDRKNTEAFF. CDR3 sequence (DNA): TGTGCCAGCAGCTCCTTAGACAGAAAGAACACTGAAGCTTTCTTT. The full variable domain, in which reference TRBV5-6 and TRBJ1-1 provide the parts outside the CDR3, is DAGVTQSPTHLIKTRGQQVTLRCSPKSGHDTVSWYQQALGQGPQFIFQYYEEEERQRGNFPDRFSGHQFPNYSSELNVNALLLGDSALYLCASSSLDRKNTEAFFGQGTRLTVV.

This clone showed up just once. This chain uses TRBV7-9 with TRBJ2-2; D is uncertain. This CDR3 is 15 amino acids long. The V gene's germline CDR1 is SEHNR and CDR2 FQNEAQ (reference sequence). Trimming took 10 bases from V and 2 from J, leaving 17 bases between them. CDR3 region: CANPPEGVNTGELFF. The CDR3 nucleotides read TGTGCCAACCCCCCAGAAGGAGTAAACACCGGGGAGCTGTTTTTT.

Of note for this clone: The sample carries other DNA sequences with the same CDR3. The rearrangement joins TRBV6-4 to TRBJ1-1, with D hard to call. The CDR3 runs 13 residues. Trimming cost V 5 bases and J 0 bases, with 7 bases left between them. The germline gives CDR1 MRHNA, CDR2 SNTAGT. CDR3 sequence reads: CASSRRLNTEAFF. CDR3 DNA sequence: TGTGCCAGCAGTCGCCGGTTGAACACTGAAGCTTTCTTT.

This chain connects TRBV4-1 to TRBJ1-3; D ambiguous. This CDR3 has 16 amino acids. Germline CDR1 MGHRA, CDR2 YSYEKL. The V end lost 0 bases, the J end lost 0 bases, and 9 bases lay between the germline ends. The CDR3 coding sequence is TGCGCCAGCAGCCAAGAGAGGACTCGCTCTGGAAACACCATATATTTT. This sequence encodes CASSQERTRSGNTIYF.

The V and J genes are TRBV27 and TRBJ2-1; 9 bases line up with TRBD2. This CDR3 is built from 16 residues. J gave up 3 bases and V 5 bases, and 8 bases lay outside the gene matches. In germline, CDR1 is MNHEY, CDR2 SMNVEV (reference sequence). CDR3 nucleotides: TGTGCCAGCAGTATTTACCTTAGCGGGAGCTACAATGAGCAGTTCTTC. Residues: CASSIYLSGSYNEQFF.

The chain is built from TRBV2 and TRBJ2-1; D possibly corresponds to TRBD2 (6 bases). Germline assignment: CDR1 SNHLY and CDR2 FYNNEI. The CDR3 runs 12 residues. The germline V and J ends were trimmed by 6 bases and 8 bases, with 11 bases remaining between them. CDR3 nucleotides: TGTGCCAGCAGCTTGGGGGGATATGAGCAGTTCTTC. Translation: CASSLGGYEQFF.

This clone was observed a few times. The chain uses TRBV2 and TRBJ1-6, with TRBD1 matching over 7 bases. Germline CDR1 and CDR2: SNHLY and FYNNEI. The V segment lost 7 bases and the J segment 7 bases; nucleotides outside the gene matches: 7. CDR3 length equals 14 residues. The CDR3 region is CASTEGQLNSPLHF. The CDR3 DNA is TGTGCCAGCACCGAGGGACAGCTAAATTCACCCCTCCACTTT.

This rearrangement joins TRBV30 to TRBJ2-1; TRBD2 matches at 7 bases. Germline V lookup: CDR1 GTSNPN, CDR2 SVGIG (reference sequence). After removal of 1 base from V and 5 bases from J, the junction contained 5 bases not matched to a gene. The CDR3 runs 14 residues. CDR3 nucleotides: TGTGCCTGGAGTGAATCCCTAGCGGACAATGAGCAGTTCTTC. It codes for CAWSESLADNEQFF.

CDR3 amino acids: CASSYSGMNTEAFF. The CDR3 nucleotides are TGTGCCAGCAGTTACTCGGGCATGAACACTGAAGCTTTCTTT. The V gene is TRBV6-5, the J gene TRBJ1-1, with no clear D. The V gene's germline CDR1 is MNHEY and CDR2 SVGAGI. With 0 bases removed from V and 0 bases from J, the gap between germline ends came to 5 bases. This CDR3 has 14 amino acids.

The CDR3 here is CASSVEGGSYEQYF. The CDR3 nucleotides read TGTGCCAGCAGTGTCGAAGGGGGATCCTACGAGCAGTACTTC. The V and J genes are TRBV6-5 and TRBJ2-7; D might be TRBD1 (6 bases). Trimming cost V 5 bases and J 1 base, with 12 bases left between them. The CDR3 consists of 14 residues. In germline, CDR1 is MNHEY, CDR2 SVGAGI.

CDR3 in DNA: TGTGCCAGCAGCGCTAGCGGGAGGAACTACAATGAGCAGTTCTTC. Translation: CASSASGRNYNEQFF. This rearrangement joins TRBV7-9 to TRBJ2-1; 11 bases line up with TRBD2. In germline, CDR1 is SEHNR, CDR2 FQNEAQ (reference sequence). With 5 bases clipped from V and 3 bases from J, the junction kept 3 bases outside the gene matches. This CDR3 has 15 residues. The complete variable domain, with remaining parts taken from reference TRBV7-9 and TRBJ2-1, reads DTGVSQNPRHKITKRGQNVTFRCDPISEHNRLYWYRQTLGQGPEFLTYFQNEAQLEKSRLLSDRFSAERPKGSFSTLEIQRTEQGDSAMYLCASSASGRNYNEQFFGPGTRLTVL.

This clone was detected once. The chain carries TRBV18 and TRBJ1-2, with a tentative D call TRBD1 (5 bases). Between the trimmed V and J ends, which lost 3 bases and 4 bases, there was a span of 18 bases. Looked up from germline, CDR1 is KGHSH and CDR2 is LQKENI. The CDR3 sequence is 16 residues long. The CDR3 DNA sequence: TGTGCCAGCTCACCTCCTGGGGCAGTCGAAGTCTATGGCTACACCTTC. Its translation is CASSPPGAVEVYGYTF.

This chain connects TRBV7-9 to TRBJ2-3; TRBD2 matches at 11 bases. Germline V gene lookup returns CDR1 SEHNR and CDR2 FQNEAQ (reference sequence). V dropped 5 bases and J dropped 3; count of bases not matched to a gene: 10. There are 17 residues in the CDR3. CDR3 amino acids: CASSQDRLAGGTDTQYF. CDR3 bases: TGTGCCAGCAGCCAAGACCGTCTAGCGGGAGGAACAGATACGCAGTATTTT. Together with reference TRBV7-9 and TRBJ2-3, the CDR3 gives the full variable domain: DTGVSQNPRHKITKRGQNVTFRCDPISEHNRLYWYRQTLGQGPEFLTYFQNEAQLEKSRLLSDRFSAERPKGSFSTLEIQRTEQGDSAMYLCASSQDRLAGGTDTQYFGPGTRLTVL.

This clone was detected only a few times. The CDR3 protein is CAWTGGTGRGYTF. CDR3 bases: TGTGCCTGGACAGGTGGGACAGGGAGGGGCTACACCTTC. The chain combines TRBV30 with TRBJ1-2; 9 bases agree with TRBD1. This CDR3 contains 13 residues. The V gene's germline CDR1 is GTSNPN and CDR2 SVGIG (reference sequence). J lost 8 bases, V lost 4 bases, and 8 bases had no gene match. Full variable domain (remainder filled in from reference TRBV30 and TRBJ1-2): SQTIHQWPATLVQPVGSPLSLECTVEGTSNPNLYWYRQAAGRGLQLLFYSVGIGQISSEVPQNLSASRPQDRQFILSSKKLLLSDSGFYLCAWTGGTGRGYTFGSGTRLTVV.

The rearrangement links TRBV10-3 to TRBJ1-6; possibly TRBD1 for D (5 bases). Germline CDR1 is ENHRY and CDR2 is SYGVKD. The CDR3 covers 16 residues. The germline V and J ends were trimmed by 0 bases and 8 bases, with 14 bases remaining between them. The CDR3 spells CAISESQGTFYSPLHF. The CDR3 nucleotides are TGTGCCATCAGTGAGTCGCAGGGTACCTTTTATTCACCCCTCCACTTT.

This clone was detected only once. The V call is TRBV7-6, the J call TRBJ1-4; 8 bases are a match to TRBD1. The CDR3 length is 15 residues. Trimming took 4 bases from V and 7 from J; bases not matched to a gene: 8. Germline assignment: CDR1 SGHVS and CDR2 FNYEAQ. The chain's CDR3 is CASSSGQGGGEKLFF. The CDR3 bases are TGTGCCAGCAGCTCCGGACAGGGCGGGGGTGAAAAACTGTTTTTT.

V usage is TRBV6-4 and J usage is TRBJ2-3, with TRBD2 matching over 8 bases. Looked up from germline, CDR1 is MRHNA and CDR2 is SNTAGT. The CDR3 loop spans 15 amino acids. Trimming at V came to 4 bases and at J to 4 bases, leaving 7 bases not matched to a gene. CDR3 in DNA: TGTGCCAGCAGTGTAATTAGCGGGGACGCAGATACGCAGTATTTT. It encodes CASSVISGDADTQYF.

V usage is TRBV7-2 and J usage is TRBJ2-3; 10 bases fit TRBD2. The V gene's germline CDR1 is SGHTA and CDR2 FQGNSA. V was clipped by 1 base and J by 2 bases; unmatched bases: 3. The CDR3 is 16 amino acids. CDR3 DNA: TGTGCCAGCAGCTTAGGGCTAGCGGGAGTCACAGATACGCAGTATTTT. Translating gives CASSLGLAGVTDTQYF.

This chain joins TRBV5-5 and TRBJ1-2; D remains unclear. This CDR3 is built from 16 residues. Germline V gives CDR1 SGHKS, CDR2 YYEKEE (reference sequence). Trimming shortened V by 0 bases and J by 5 bases, and 17 bases separated the two germline ends. CDR3 coding DNA: TGTGCCAGCAGCTTGGCCCCGACACACGAGCTTTATGGCTACACCTTC. Encoded protein: CASSLAPTHELYGYTF.

The V gene is TRBV27, the J gene TRBJ1-1, with D possibly TRBD1 on 5 matching bases. The germline V and J ends were trimmed by 7 bases and 6 bases, with 21 bases remaining between them. Germline loops: CDR1 MNHEY, CDR2 SMNVEV (reference sequence). This CDR3 has 15 amino acids. CDR3 bases: TGTGCCAGCACCCGGTGGGTCAGGGAGGCTTCTGAAGCTTTCTTT. Residues: CASTRWVREASEAFF.